One and the same sample provided the 4 T cell receptor beta chains below, sequenced in a study of blood T cell repertoires in COVID-19. Using immunoSEQ multiplex PCR, the repertoire was profiled, and TCRdb retains in-frame clones only, with some absent. The sample contains 140,000 to 150,000 clones, around 73% of which appear only once. The sequencing input was PBMCs or T cells enriched from blood (not recorded which). These receptor sequences come from a woman aged 45-59 years who had recovered from COVID-19.

The rearrangement joins TRBV14 to TRBJ1-6, with TRBD1 matching 11 bases. This CDR3 comprises 14 residues. The V gene's germline CDR1 is SGHDN and CDR2 FVKESK. The V gene end was trimmed by 1 base and the J gene end by 15 bases; junction bases not matched to a gene: 5. DNA of the CDR3: TGTGCCAGCAGCCAAGGGAGGACAGGGGGCATCCTCCACTTT. It is translated as CASSQGRTGGILHF. Supplemented by reference TRBV14 and TRBJ1-6, the full variable domain reads EAGVTQFPSHSVIEKGQTVTLRCDPISGHDNLYWYRRVMGKEIKFLLHFVKESKQDESGMPNNRFLAERTGGTYSTLKVQPAELEDSGVYFCASSQGRTGGILHFGNGTRLTVT.

This chain joins TRBV28 and TRBJ2-2, with a possible D match to TRBD1 (6 bases). Germline CDR1 MDHEN, CDR2 SYDVKM. This CDR3 spans 13 amino acids. V lost 4 bases, J lost 5 bases, and 8 bases lay in between. CDR3 nucleotides: TGTGCCAGCAGTTACAGGGAGACCGGGGAGCTGTTTTTT. This sequence encodes CASSYRETGELFF.

The rearrangement joins TRBV19 to TRBJ1-3, with 9 bases lining up with TRBD1. Germline V gene data show CDR1 as LNHDA and CDR2 as SQIVND (reference sequence). V shed 3 bases, J shed 0 bases, and the junction held 6 bases outside the gene matches. The CDR3 runs 17 residues. CDR3 in DNA: TGTGCCAGTAGTATTCGGACAGGGGCGAGCTCTGGAAACACCATATATTTT. Translation: CASSIRTGASSGNTIYF.

This chain uses TRBV28 with TRBJ1-1; no firm D call. This CDR3 comprises 14 residues. The germline gives CDR1 MDHEN, CDR2 SYDVKM. Trimming pared 2 bases from V and 4 bases from J, leaving 11 bases between. The CDR3 nucleotides are TGTGCCAGCAGTTTAGTGGTTCCCGGCACTGAAGCTTTCTTT. It yields the protein CASSLVVPGTEAFF.